These 29 T cell receptor beta chains were sequenced from one sample in a study of cytomegalovirus exposure and HLA in healthy donors. A multiplex PCR was run with 60 Vbeta primers and 13 Jbeta primers. Only in-frame clones appear in the TCRdb table, and some are missing; sequencing was by immunoSEQ multiplex PCR. The sample has 75,000 to 90,000 clones; around 79% are singletons. Sequences were obtained from PBMCs. The receptors originated from a human donor in good health.

V usage is TRBV11-2 and J usage is TRBJ2-5, with 7 bases fitting TRBD1. Germline lookup yields CDR1 SGHAT and CDR2 FQNNGV. The V segment lost 1 base and the J segment 4 bases; nucleotides outside the gene matches: 6. CDR3 length: 15 residues. The CDR3, as DNA: TGTGCCAGCAGCTTAGGGCAGGGGGATGTAGAGACCCAGTACTTC. Translating gives CASSLGQGDVETQYF.

The chain employs TRBV5-4 and TRBJ2-2, with 7 bases that match TRBD1. The germline V gene encodes CDR1 SGHNT and CDR2 YYREEE (reference sequence). The V and J ends lost 0 bases and 7 bases, in that order; junction bases with no gene match: 3. This CDR3 spans 14 amino acids. The chain's CDR3 is CASSLDRGGGELFF. CDR3 bases: TGTGCCAGCAGCTTGGACAGGGGTGGCGGGGAGCTGTTTTTT.

The sample holds one count of this clone. The chain is built from TRBV6-1 and TRBJ1-5, with D perhaps matching TRBD1 (5 bases). Germline-derived CDR1 and CDR2 are MNHNS and SASEGT. CDR3 size: 14 residues. V gave up 2 bases and J gave up 4 bases, with 9 bases separating them. The CDR3 DNA is TGTGCCAGCAGTGAACGGGGGGGAAATCAGCCCCAGCATTTT. Translated, it gives CASSERGGNQPQHF.

The chain has TRBV6-1 and TRBJ2-2; no definite D call. Per germline, CDR1 MNHNS and CDR2 SASEGT. V was cut by 2 bases and J by 3 bases, with 4 bases left in between. The CDR3 has 13 residues. The CDR3 sequence is CASSETHTGELFF. CDR3 nucleotide sequence: TGTGCCAGCAGTGAAACACACACCGGGGAGCTGTTTTTT.

This clone has only one observation. This chain connects TRBV7-2 to TRBJ2-7; 7 bases match TRBD1. V lost 5 bases to trimming and J lost 7 bases; unmatched junction nucleotides: 8. This CDR3 is built from 13 residues. CDR1 is SGHTA, CDR2 FQGNSA, per germline. CDR3 loop: CASSTGTVREQYF. The CDR3, as DNA: TGTGCCAGCAGCACGGGGACAGTTCGGGAGCAGTACTTC.

The chain links TRBV2 to TRBJ1-1; D call uncertain. The CDR3 extends over 13 amino acids. V gave up 10 bases and J gave up 3 bases, with 15 bases separating them. Germline V gene lookup returns CDR1 SNHLY and CDR2 FYNNEI. The CDR3 sequence is CATIKEVDTEAFF. In nucleotides, the CDR3 is TGTGCCACCATAAAGGAGGTAGACACTGAAGCTTTCTTT.

This clone was seen a few times. The chain is built from TRBV6-6 and TRBJ1-5; D not resolved. Per germline, CDR1 MNHNY and CDR2 SVGAGI (reference sequence). This CDR3 is built from 14 residues. Trimming shortened V by 4 bases and J by 5 bases, and 12 bases separated the two germline ends. Here the CDR3 DNA reads TGTGCCAGCAGTTCCCCGGGAAGGGATCAGCCCCAGCATTTT. Its protein product is CASSSPGRDQPQHF.

This clone was seen once. V gene TRBV7-2 combines with J gene TRBJ1-1; 10 nucleotides align to TRBD1. The CDR3 loop spans 14 amino acids. Per germline, CDR1 SGHTA and CDR2 FQGNSA. V shed 7 bases and J 4 bases; nucleotides not matched to a gene: 6. The CDR3 DNA follows: TGTGCCAGCACCCTGGACAGGGGGGGCACTGAAGCTTTCTTT. The encoded protein is CASTLDRGGTEAFF.

This clone was detected once. J is TRBJ1-6 and V is TRBV2; the match to TRBD1 covers 8 bases. V lost 6 bases, J lost 6 bases, and 10 bases stayed unmatched. Germline V gives CDR1 SNHLY, CDR2 FYNNEI. The CDR3 runs to 16 residues. The CDR3 coding sequence is TGTGCCAGCAGCGAAAATCCGGGACAGGTTAATTCACCCCTCCACTTT. Translating it yields CASSENPGQVNSPLHF.

The rearrangement joins TRBV4-3 to TRBJ1-4; D unresolved. Germline loops: CDR1 LGHNA, CDR2 YSLEER. V lost 5 bases and J lost 0, with 10 bases in between. The CDR3 spans 15 residues. Here the CDR3 reads CASSTSTATNEKLFF. DNA for the CDR3: TGCGCCAGCAGCACCTCCACAGCAACTAATGAAAAACTGTTTTTT.

This sequence joins TRBV6-5 and TRBJ1-2; TRBD1 matches 7 bases. The J segment lost 7 bases and the V segment lost 5 bases, leaving 10 bases of the junction unmatched. Germline loops: CDR1 MNHEY, CDR2 SVGAGI. This CDR3 contains 14 residues. The DNA of the CDR3 is TGTGCCAGCAGTACACTGGAGGGGGCTGTTGGCTACACCTTC. Translation gives CASSTLEGAVGYTF.

This chain links TRBV11-3 with TRBJ2-3; D gene unclear. This CDR3 comprises 13 residues. V lost 5 bases and J 5 bases, leaving 11 bases between the germline ends. The germline CDR1 and CDR2 sequences are SGHNT and YENEEA. CDR3 coding DNA: TGTGCCAGCAGCATCCAAACGGGAGATACGCAGTATTTT. It codes for CASSIQTGDTQYF.

The chain is built from TRBV2 and TRBJ2-5, with TRBD1 matching 10 bases. The J call may be faulty, since TRBJ2-7 better matches the DNA end. CDR1 SNHLY and CDR2 FYNNEI come from the germline V gene. CDR3 size: 15 residues. CDR3 in amino acids: CASSAGTGDSYEQYF. In DNA form, the CDR3 reads TGTGCCAGCAGCGCCGGGACAGGGGACTCCTACGAGCAGTACTTC.

This chain links TRBV19 with TRBJ2-6; D not resolved. Per germline, CDR1 LNHDA and CDR2 SQIVND (reference sequence). CDR3 length: 17 amino acids. The V end lost 2 bases, the J end lost 1 base, and 12 bases lay between the germline ends. The CDR3 coding sequence is TGTGCCAGTAGTATAAATCAGGCCGGTTCTGGGGCCAACGTCCTGACTTTC. Residues: CASSINQAGSGANVLTF.

The genes are TRBV7-6 and TRBJ2-5; D unresolved. The CDR3 runs to 13 residues. Germline V gene data show CDR1 as SGHVS and CDR2 as FNYEAQ. The V gene lost 2 bases and the J gene lost 0 bases, with 4 bases spanning the gap. Here the CDR3 reads CASSLTHQETQYF. In DNA form, the CDR3 reads TGTGCCAGCAGCTTAACTCACCAAGAGACCCAGTACTTC. The variable domain in full, completed from reference TRBV7-6 and TRBJ2-5, reads GAGVSQSPRYKVTKRGQDVALRCDPISGHVSLYWYRQALGQGPEFLTYFNYEAQQDKSGLPNDRFSAERPEGSISTLTIQRTEQRDSAMYRCASSLTHQETQYFGPGTRLLVL.

The V gene is TRBV29-1, the J gene TRBJ2-3; 15 bases agree with TRBD2. J lost 5 bases, V lost 8 bases, and 11 bases had no gene match. In germline, CDR1 is SQVTM, CDR2 ANQGSEA. This CDR3 is 16 amino acids long. CDR3 nucleotides: TGCAGCTCAGAAGGACTAGCGGGGGGGCCGCAAGATACGCAGTATTTT. It encodes CSSEGLAGGPQDTQYF.

The J gene is TRBJ1-5, the V gene TRBV18, with a weak D call TRBD1 (5 bases). From germline, CDR1 is KGHSH and CDR2 LQKENI. The length of the CDR3 is 16 residues. V lost 4 bases to trimming and J lost 7 bases, with 20 bases between them. CDR3 amino acids: CASSRCEGRACQPQHF. The CDR3 coding sequence is TGTGCCAGCTCACGATGTGAGGGGAGGGCATGCCAGCCCCAGCATTTT.

This clone was found a few times. Other DNA variants within this sample encode the same CDR3. The gene calls are TRBV4-3 and TRBJ1-4; 11 bases fit TRBD1. Trimming cost V 3 bases and J 7 bases; bases outside gene matches: 4. The CDR3 runs 15 residues. Germline V gene data show CDR1 as LGHNA and CDR2 as YSLEER. CDR3 in amino acids: CASSQDRGLGEKLFF. The DNA of the CDR3 is TGCGCCAGCAGCCAGGACAGGGGGCTTGGTGAAAAACTGTTTTTT.

J is TRBJ1-1 and V is TRBV7-7; D may be TRBD1 (5 bases). The CDR3 extends over 13 amino acids. Germline values: CDR1 SSHAT, CDR2 FNYEAQ (reference sequence). V was trimmed by 5 bases and J by 4 bases, leaving 11 bases between them. The chain's CDR3 is CASSPGQGTEAFF. CDR3 coding DNA: TGTGCCAGCAGCCCAGGTCAGGGCACTGAAGCTTTCTTT.

The chain is built from TRBV25-1 and TRBJ2-3; 7 bases map to TRBD1. The ends lost 4 bases at V and 0 bases at J; junction bases unmatched: 4. Germline V lookup: CDR1 MGHDK, CDR2 SYGVNS. This CDR3 is built from 15 residues. CDR3 in DNA: TGTGCCAGCAGTGTCGACAGGGTGAGCACAGATACGCAGTATTTT. Translated: CASSVDRVSTDTQYF.

The chain combines TRBV7-2 with TRBJ2-5; D perhaps matches TRBD2 (7 bases). Germline lookup yields CDR1 SGHTA and CDR2 FQGNSA. Trimming cost V 3 bases and J 1 base, with 12 bases left between them. The length of the CDR3 is 15 residues. The CDR3 sequence: CASSFVGGAQETQYF. The CDR3 DNA reads TGTGCCAGCAGCTTTGTTGGGGGGGCCCAAGAGACCCAGTACTTC.

The chain is built from TRBV7-9 and TRBJ2-2, with D perhaps matching TRBD1 (6 bases). CDR1 SEHNR and CDR2 FQNEAQ come from the germline V gene (reference sequence). Trimming removed 1 base at V and 2 bases at J, with 11 bases between. The CDR3 consists of 16 residues. The CDR3 nucleotides read TGTGCCAGCAGCTTAGAAAAGGACAGAAACACCGGGGAGCTGTTTTTT. It specifies CASSLEKDRNTGELFF.

The chain couples TRBV5-1 to TRBJ1-2; no reliable D call. The CDR3 length is 14 residues. V was pared by 4 bases and J by 1 base, with 11 bases between. Germline V CDR1 and CDR2: SGHRS, YFSETQ. In DNA form, the CDR3 reads TGCGCCAGCAGCCCCGCAGGCCGTAACTATGGCTACACCTTC. Its protein is CASSPAGRNYGYTF.

This clone was recorded a few times. The chain employs TRBV2 and TRBJ1-2, with D tentatively TRBD1 (6 bases). CDR3 length: 18 residues. V lost 3 bases and J 8 bases, leaving 28 bases between the germline ends. Per germline, CDR1 SNHLY and CDR2 FYNNEI. The CDR3 spells CASSERVNREHKRRGYTF. The CDR3 bases are TGTGCCAGCAGTGAGAGAGTTAACAGGGAACACAAACGTAGGGGCTACACCTTC. Full variable domain (remainder filled in from reference TRBV2 and TRBJ1-2): EPEVTQTPSHQVTQMGQEVILRCVPISNHLYFYWYRQILGQKVEFLVSFYNNEISEKSEIFDDQFSVERPDGSNFTLKIRSTKLEDSAMYFCASSERVNREHKRRGYTFGSGTRLTVV.

The J gene is TRBJ1-1, the V gene TRBV4-3; 8 bases map to TRBD1. Germline assignment: CDR1 LGHNA and CDR2 YSLEER. This CDR3 is 16 amino acids long. V was pared by 4 bases and J by 1 base, with 8 bases of the junction left unmatched. CDR3 residues: CASSLNPTGGNTEAFF. The CDR3 nucleotides read TGCGCCAGCAGCCTCAACCCTACAGGGGGGAACACTGAAGCTTTCTTT.

A single count supports this clone. This rearrangement joins TRBV30 to TRBJ1-2; tentatively, D is TRBD1 (6 bases). With 0 bases removed from V and 4 bases from J, the gap between germline ends came to 15 bases. The germline gives CDR1 GTSNPN, CDR2 SVGIG (reference sequence). The CDR3 contains 15 residues. The CDR3, as DNA: TGTGCCTGGAGTGTATGGGGGGGCGTCGGCTATGGCTACACCTTC. Amino acid sequence: CAWSVWGGVGYGYTF.

The V and J genes are TRBV5-1 and TRBJ1-2; TRBD1 might be the D (6 bases). CDR3 length equals 13 residues. Germline lookup yields CDR1 SGHRS and CDR2 YFSETQ. The V end was cut by 4 bases, the J end by 4 bases, with 11 bases between. The CDR3: CASSPTGFYGYTF. As DNA, the CDR3 is TGCGCCAGCAGCCCCACAGGGTTCTATGGCTACACCTTC.

This clone was counted a few times. The chain joins TRBV5-4 to TRBJ2-3; the match to TRBD2 covers 15 bases. Per the germline V gene, CDR1 is SGHNT and CDR2 is YYREEE (reference sequence). V dropped 3 bases and J dropped 5; count of bases not matched to a gene: 4. CDR3 length equals 16 residues. CDR3 amino acids: CASSWTSGGAVDTQYF. The CDR3 nucleotides are TGTGCCAGCAGCTGGACTAGCGGGGGGGCCGTAGATACGCAGTATTTT.

CDR3 sequence: CASSKLGDRSYEQYF. The CDR3 nucleotides read TGTGCCAGCAGCAAACTAGGGGACAGATCCTACGAGCAGTACTTC. The J gene is TRBJ2-7, the V gene TRBV7-9, with 7 positions matching TRBD1. Germline CDR1 SEHNR, CDR2 FQNEAQ (reference sequence). The CDR3 is made up of 15 amino acids. V shed 5 bases and J 1 base; nucleotides not matched to a gene: 8.